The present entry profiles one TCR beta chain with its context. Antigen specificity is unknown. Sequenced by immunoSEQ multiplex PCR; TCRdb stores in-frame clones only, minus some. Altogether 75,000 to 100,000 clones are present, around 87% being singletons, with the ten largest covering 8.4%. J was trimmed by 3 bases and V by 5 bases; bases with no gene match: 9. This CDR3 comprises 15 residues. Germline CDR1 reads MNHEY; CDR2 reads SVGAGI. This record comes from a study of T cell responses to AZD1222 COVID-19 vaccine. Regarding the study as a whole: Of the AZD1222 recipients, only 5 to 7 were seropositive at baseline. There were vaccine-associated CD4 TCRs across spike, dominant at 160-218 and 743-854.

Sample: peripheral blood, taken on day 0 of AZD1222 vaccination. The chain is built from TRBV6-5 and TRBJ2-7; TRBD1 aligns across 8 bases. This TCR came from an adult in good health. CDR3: CASSKTEDRVYEQYF. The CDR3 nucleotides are TGTGCCAGCAGTAAGACTGAGGACAGGGTCTACGAGCAGTACTTC.